Listed below are T cell receptor beta chains from one sample, sequenced in a study of blood T cell repertoires in COVID-19. Generated by immunoSEQ multiplex PCR, the TCRdb table keeps only in-frame clones and is missing some. The data hold 360,000 or so clones, with roughly 90% observed a single time. The sequencing input was PBMCs or T cells enriched from blood (not recorded which). These receptors all come from a woman aged 25 to 39 who had been exposed to COVID-19. Both conserved end residues are part of each CDR3. D genes are given only for firm matches. Expanded clones are given a class, and other clones once, few, many or no size at all.

CDR3	DNA	length	size	D	V	J
CASSRFGGTGETETQYF	TGTGCCAGCAGCCGATTTGGGGGGACAGGAGAGACAGAGACCCAGTACTTC	17	.	TRBD1	TRBV3-1/TRBV3-2	TRBJ2-5
CASREGQSFSGNTIYF	TGCGCCAGCAGAGAGGGACAGAGCTTCTCTGGAAACACCATATATTTT	16	.	TRBD1	TRBV10-2	TRBJ1-3
CASSYSREQYF	TGTGCCAGCAGTTACTCGAGGGAGCAGTACTTC	11	few	.	TRBV6-5	TRBJ2-7
CASSTPSGQTGELFF	TGTGCCAGCAGCACACCTAGCGGGCAAACCGGGGAGCTGTTTTTT	15	.	TRBD2	TRBV9	TRBJ2-2
CASSQSEVAGAWVYEQYF	TGCGCCAGCAGTCAATCGGAAGTAGCGGGAGCCTGGGTCTACGAGCAGTACTTC	18	.	TRBD2	TRBV23-1	TRBJ2-7
CASSLSFLDRTSYEQYF	TGTGCCAGCAGTTTGAGTTTCCTGGACAGGACCTCCTACGAGCAGTACTTC	17	.	TRBD1	TRBV28	TRBJ2-7
CASSILAGGGQETQYF	TGTGCCAGTAGCATCCTAGCGGGAGGGGGGCAAGAGACCCAGTACTTC	16	.	TRBD2	TRBV19	TRBJ2-5
CASILGSSGNTIYF	TGTGCCAGCATCCTCGGGAGCTCTGGAAACACCATATATTTT	14	.	.	TRBV7-9	TRBJ1-3
CASSLGETNEKLFF	TGTGCCAGCAGCTTAGGGGAGACTAATGAAAAACTGTTTTTT	14	once	.	TRBV7-9	TRBJ1-4
CASILQYSSPLHF	TGTGCCAGCATTCTCCAGTATAGCTCACCCCTCCACTTT	13	few	.	TRBV6-5	TRBJ1-6
CASSEVRSGGELFF	TGTGCCAGCAGTGAAGTCAGGTCCGGCGGGGAGCTGTTTTTT	14	few	.	TRBV2	TRBJ2-2
CASSQMPGLAGSPYEQYF	TGTGCCAGCAGCCAAATGCCGGGACTAGCGGGATCTCCGTACGAGCAGTACTTC	18	.	TRBD2	TRBV3-1/TRBV3-2	TRBJ2-7
CASSSGTSGSFQETQYF	TGTGCCAGCAGTTCCGGGACTAGCGGGAGCTTCCAAGAGACCCAGTACTTC	17	once	TRBD2	TRBV28	TRBJ2-5
CASSLYGDNYGYTF	TGTGCCAGCAGCTTATACGGGGATAACTATGGCTACACCTTC	14	.	.	TRBV11-3	TRBJ1-2
CATRTSGSYGQYF	TGTGCCACCCGGACTAGCGGGAGCTATGGGCAGTACTTC	13	.	TRBD2	TRBV28	TRBJ2-7
CASTSIPTGNFYGYTF	TGCGCCAGCACCTCCATACCGACAGGAAACTTCTATGGCTACACCTTC	16	.	.	TRBV5-1	TRBJ1-2
CASSRPSGSGPNEQFF	TGTGCCAGCAGCCGGCCAAGCGGGAGTGGCCCCAATGAGCAGTTCTTC	16	.	TRBD2	TRBV7-9	TRBJ2-1
CASSQGLAGNNEQFF	TGTGCCAGCAGTCAGGGACTAGCGGGGAACAATGAGCAGTTCTTC	15	.	TRBD2	TRBV28	TRBJ2-1
CASSLRRGTGGRTEGQFF	TGTGCCAGCAGCTTGCGAAGGGGTACAGGGGGAAGGACGGAAGGGCAGTTCTTC	18	.	TRBD1	TRBV11-2	TRBJ2-1
CASSVTGNYGYTF	TGTGCCAGCAGCGTTACAGGGAACTATGGCTACACCTTC	13	.	.	TRBV5-6	TRBJ1-2
CASSQVQGNYEQYF	TGTGCCAGCAGCCAAGTTCAGGGGAACTACGAGCAGTACTTC	14	.	.	TRBV4-2	TRBJ2-7
CASSLGQGNQPQHF	TGTGCCAGCAGTCTCGGACAGGGCAATCAGCCCCAGCATTTT	14	.	TRBD1	TRBV2	TRBJ1-5
CASSLRGSGFKLFF	TGTGCCAGCTCATTGCGGGGTTCGGGATTTAAACTGTTTTTT	14	.	.	TRBV28	TRBJ1-4
CASNGSPLHF	TGTGCCAGCAATGGCTCACCCCTCCACTTT	10	.	.	TRBV28	TRBJ1-6
CASRLAGNRLTSGRAYEQYF	TGTGCCAGCAGGTTGGCAGGGAATCGCCTAACTAGCGGCCGAGCCTACGAGCAGTACTTC	20	.	TRBD2	TRBV6-4	TRBJ2-7
CSVDGGAGANVLTF	TGCAGCGTTGATGGGGGGGCTGGGGCCAACGTCCTGACTTTC	14	once	TRBD2	TRBV29-1	TRBJ2-6
CASSRPQGGNQPQHF	TGTGCCAGCAGTAGGCCACAGGGCGGCAATCAGCCCCAGCATTTT	15	.	.	TRBV6-5	TRBJ1-5
CASSLGEVGTEAFF	TGTGCCAGCAGCTTAGGCGAGGTCGGCACTGAAGCTTTCTTT	14	.	.	TRBV7-8	TRBJ1-1
CATSDLGENTGELFF	TGTGCCACCAGCGACCTCGGGGAGAACACCGGGGAGCTGTTTTTT	15	.	.	TRBV24-1	TRBJ2-2
CASRTSGRETQYF	TGTGCCAGCCGTACTAGCGGGAGAGAGACCCAGTACTTC	13	.	TRBD2	TRBV28	TRBJ2-5
CASRGGGTDTQYF	TGTGCCAGCAGGGGCGGGGGCACAGATACGCAGTATTTT	13	.	.	TRBV25-1	TRBJ2-3
CASSLTDNEQFF	TGTGCCAGCAGCTTAACCGACAATGAGCAGTTCTTC	12	few	.	TRBV7-3	TRBJ2-1
CASSLTRWDNEQFF	TGTGCCAGTAGTCTCACTAGATGGGACAATGAGCAGTTCTTC	14	.	.	TRBV19	TRBJ2-1
CAISESRGNTIYF	TGTGCCATCAGTGAGTCGAGGGGAAACACCATATATTTT	13	.	.	TRBV10-3	TRBJ1-3
CASSLIAPGANVLTF	TGTGCCAGCAGTTTAATAGCTCCTGGGGCCAACGTCCTGACTTTC	15	.	.	TRBV28	TRBJ2-6
CASRTRQGDQPQHF	TGTGCCAGCAGGACCCGACAGGGCGATCAGCCCCAGCATTTT	14	.	TRBD1	TRBV2	TRBJ1-5
CSVEDWTGKGYEQYF	TGCAGCGTTGAAGATTGGACAGGGAAGGGCTACGAGCAGTACTTC	15	.	TRBD1	TRBV29-1	TRBJ2-7
CASSPGTGGSGNTIYF	TGTGCCAGCTCACCCGGGACAGGGGGCTCTGGAAACACCATATATTTT	16	.	TRBD1	TRBV18	TRBJ1-3
CASSEGLAGVIYEQYF	TGTGCCAGCAGTGAGGGGCTAGCGGGAGTGATTTACGAGCAGTACTTC	16	once	TRBD2	TRBV2	TRBJ2-7
CASSLAGESYNEQFF	TGTGCCAGCAGCTTAGCGGGAGAGTCCTACAATGAGCAGTTCTTC	15	.	.	TRBV11-3	TRBJ2-1
CASSPSGQRETQYF	TGTGCCAGCTCTCCATCGGGACAACGAGAGACCCAGTACTTC	14	.	.	TRBV18	TRBJ2-5
CASTTPPYTDTQYF	TGTGCCAGCACCACCCCGCCCTACACAGATACGCAGTATTTT	14	once	.	TRBV2	TRBJ2-3
CASSLQGVVWTGELFF	TGCGCCAGCAGCCTTCAGGGGGTGGTTTGGACCGGGGAGCTGTTTTTT	16	few	TRBD1	TRBV4-1	TRBJ2-2
CASRGQGGVHGNQPQHF	TGTGCCAGCCGGGGACAGGGAGGAGTACACGGCAATCAGCCCCAGCATTTT	17	.	TRBD1	TRBV28	TRBJ1-5
CASSSSGGGNQPQHF	TGTGCCAGCAGTTCTAGCGGGGGCGGCAATCAGCCCCAGCATTTT	15	.	.	TRBV28	TRBJ1-5
CASSVAGFADGYTF	TGTGCCAGCAGCGTCGCGGGGTTTGCCGATGGCTACACCTTC	14	.	.	TRBV9	TRBJ1-2